This TCR beta chain was identified during a study of graft-versus-host responses after intestinal transplantation (dated by TCRdb to the early 2020s). About the study as a whole: The transplants that recipients got were multivisceral, liver-intestinal, or isolated intestinal. After intestinal transplantation, graft-versus-host and host-versus-graft alloreactive T cell clones in the graft, circulation and bone marrow were tracked using bulk TCR-beta CDR3 sequencing. A peak of at least 4% donor T cells among recipient peripheral blood mononuclear cells was the definition used for donor T cell macrochimerism. Of the roughly 23 intestinal transplant recipients enrolled in the cohort, one of whom was a retransplant, a few patients without pretransplant specimens were excluded. Every recipient was given anti-thymocyte globulin induction, then maintenance tacrolimus and steroids for around three years. Samples from three later patients were sequenced in-house on an Illumina MiSeq with MiXCR processing rather than by the commercial service. To identify alloreactive clones, pre-transplant mixed lymphocyte reaction products were sequenced and compared with unstimulated pre-transplant donor and recipient T cells.

Receptors were amplified or captured by the immunoSEQ multiplex PCR assay. Adaptive Biotechnologies carried out high-throughput TCR-beta CDR3 sequencing of genomic DNA for most patients. The authors processed their data as follows. TCR sequencing data were retrieved from Adaptive's ImmunoSEQ software for some 17 patients, whereas a few other patients were processed with MiXCR and VDJtools. CDR3 nucleotide sequences shared by donor and recipient were removed because the origin of these sequences could not be assigned. Alloreactive clones required at least 2-fold expansion over unstimulated cells and minimum CFSE-low frequency of 0.002% (template counts) or 0.001% (read counts). Clones detected in sequenced pre-transplant spleen, lymph node, or MLR CFSE-low populations of the donor or recipient were defined as mappable. The cumulative frequency of alloreactive clones was calculated as a percentage of all sequences, weighted by copy number. Imported from immuneACCESS, the table was reduced by TCRdb to in-frame sequences with V and J called. These copies leave out some clones; in studies compared against another copy, an unresolved V gene accounts for under half, and the cause of the remainder is not known. D and trimming come from the DNA, and the V and J calls and clone size come from that table. Counted in this sample were about 47,000 clones; approximately 92% of them appeared once. The ten top clones hold 5.5% to 6% of the sample.

The paper's findings and limits, for the study overall: Patients with donor T cell macrochimerism had high GvH to HvG T cell clonal ratios in their allografts. The relatively low number and heterogeneity of intestinal transplant patients limited the conclusions. Early after transplant, peak levels of circulating GvH clones were associated with declines in HvG clones. GvH clones were detected in recipient bone marrow, and some of these GvH clones were observed earlier in ileal mucosa or blood, consistent with an intestinal mucosal origin.

Blood samples were collected up to 4 times in the first month after transplant and then at least monthly when available. A word on this clone: Its binding antigen is unknown. Within one base of it there is no much larger clone, and no base qualities were kept.

The CDR3 runs 10 amino acids, cysteine and phenylalanine included. Just CDR3 DNA is preserved here, 30 bases in frame from base 1. The junction shows trimming of 4 bases on V and 5 bases on J, plus 5 bases between the germline ends. The germline V gene sets CDR1 to SQVTM and CDR2 to ANQGSEA. Material: PBMCs, obtained roughly 760 days after a first intestinal transplant, on the day of a second. The receptor was derived from a human patient who received an intestinal transplant, so some T cells may come from the graft donor. Recombination joined TRBV29-1 with TRBJ2-5; the D gene lacks a confident call. The CDR3 sequence is CSVARETQYF. The bases read TGCAGCGTTGCCAGGGAGACCCAGTACTTC.